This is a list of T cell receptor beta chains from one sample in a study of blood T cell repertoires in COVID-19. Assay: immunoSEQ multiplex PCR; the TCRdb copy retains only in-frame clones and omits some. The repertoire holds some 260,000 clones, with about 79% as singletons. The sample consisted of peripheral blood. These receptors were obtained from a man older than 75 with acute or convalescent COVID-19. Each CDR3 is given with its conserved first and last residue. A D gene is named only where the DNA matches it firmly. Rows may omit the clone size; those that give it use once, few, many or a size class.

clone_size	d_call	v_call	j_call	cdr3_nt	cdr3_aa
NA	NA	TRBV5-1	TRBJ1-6	TGCGCCAGCAGCTTGGGTGGGCCGGATAATTCACCCCTCCACTTT	CASSLGGPDNSPLHF
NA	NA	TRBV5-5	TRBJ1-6	TGTGCCAGCAGCCCATCCGGACAACGTAATTCACCCCTCCACTTT	CASSPSGQRNSPLHF
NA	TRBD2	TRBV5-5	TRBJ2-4	TGTGCCAGCAGCCCCGGGGGGGTAAGGGACATTCAGTACTTC	CASSPGGVRDIQYF
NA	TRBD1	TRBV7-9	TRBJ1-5	TGTGCCAGCAGCCCGGACAGGGGAAGTCAGCCCCAGCATTTT	CASSPDRGSQPQHF
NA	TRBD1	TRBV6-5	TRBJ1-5	TGTGCCAGCAGTCCCGACAGGGGTAGTCAGCCCCAGCATTTT	CASSPDRGSQPQHF
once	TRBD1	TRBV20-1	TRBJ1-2	TGCAGTGCTAGTGACAGGGGGCTGTATGGCTACACCTTC	CSASDRGLYGYTF
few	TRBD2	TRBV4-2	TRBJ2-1	TGTGCCAGCAGCCTGACTAGCGGGAGGCCATCCTACAATGAGCAGTTCTTC	CASSLTSGRPSYNEQFF
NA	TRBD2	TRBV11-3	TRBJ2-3	TGTGCCAGCAGCTTAGATTATCCGACTAGCGGGATGGATACGCAGTATTTT	CASSLDYPTSGMDTQYF
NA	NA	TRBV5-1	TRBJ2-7	TGCGCCAGCAGCCACAGGGAGGGGCCCTACGAGCAGTACTTC	CASSHREGPYEQYF
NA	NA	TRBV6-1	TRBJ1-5	TGTGCCAGCAGTGAGGGCGGGGGGCTCCAGCCCCAGCATTTT	CASSEGGGLQPQHF
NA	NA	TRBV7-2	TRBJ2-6	TGTGCCAGCAGCTTAAGCCGGGAAGGGCGGACCTCTGGGGCCAACGTCCTGACTTTC	CASSLSREGRTSGANVLTF
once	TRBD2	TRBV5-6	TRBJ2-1	TGTGCCAGTTGGGGGGGACTAGCGGCCTACAATGAGCAGTTCTTC	CASWGGLAAYNEQFF
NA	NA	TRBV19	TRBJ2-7	TGTGCCAGTAGTCCGGATGCGGGGCGCACCTACGAGCAGTACTTC	CASSPDAGRTYEQYF
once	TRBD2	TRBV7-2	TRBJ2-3	TGTGCCAGCAGCCCCGGACTAGCGGGAGAGGGTACGCAGTATTTT	CASSPGLAGEGTQYF
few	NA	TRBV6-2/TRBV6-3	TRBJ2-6	TGTGCCAGCAGTTCCTACCTAGGATATTCAGATTCTGGGGCCAACGTCCTGACTTTC	CASSSYLGYSDSGANVLTF
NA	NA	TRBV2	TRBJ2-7	TGTGCCAGCAGATGGACAGACGTTTCCTACGAGCAGTACTTC	CASRWTDVSYEQYF
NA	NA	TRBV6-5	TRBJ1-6	TGTGCCAGCAGTTACTTACAGGTCCATTCACCCCTCCACTTT	CASSYLQVHSPLHF
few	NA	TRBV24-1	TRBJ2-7	TGTGCCACCAGTGAACCATTACACCACGAGCAGTACTTC	CATSEPLHHEQYF
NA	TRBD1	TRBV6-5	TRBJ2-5	TGTGCCAGCAGTTACTCGATCAAGGGGGCAGGGGAGACCCAGTACTTC	CASSYSIKGAGETQYF
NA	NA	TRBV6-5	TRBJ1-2	TGTGCCAGCAGTTATGGACTCCTAAAGGGTGGCTACACCTTC	CASSYGLLKGGYTF
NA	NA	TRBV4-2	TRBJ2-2	TGTGCCAGCAGCCGGGCCTGGTCCGGGGAGCTGTTTTTT	CASSRAWSGELFF
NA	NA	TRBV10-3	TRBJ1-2	TGTGCCATCAGTGCCCCAGGGTTCGATAGCTACACCTTC	CAISAPGFDSYTF
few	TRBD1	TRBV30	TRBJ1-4	TGTGCCTGGACTGAAGGACAGGGAGATGAAAAACTGTTTTTT	CAWTEGQGDEKLFF
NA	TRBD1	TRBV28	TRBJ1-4	TGTGCCAGCAGTTCCCCGGGACAGCGGAATGAAAAACTGTTTTTT	CASSSPGQRNEKLFF
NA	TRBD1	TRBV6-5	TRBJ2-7	TGTGCCAGCAGAGGACAGGTATACGAGCAGTACTTC	CASRGQVYEQYF
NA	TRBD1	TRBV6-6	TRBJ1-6	TGTGCCAGCAGTAGTCGGACAGGGGCGGATTCACCCCTCCACTTT	CASSSRTGADSPLHF
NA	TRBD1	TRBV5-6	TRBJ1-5	TGTGCCAGCAGCCGGCTCCAGGGACAGGGCCTACAGCCCCAGCATTTT	CASSRLQGQGLQPQHF
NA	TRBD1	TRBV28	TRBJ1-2	TGTGCCAGCACCCGGACAGGGGGACGGTATGGCTACACCTTC	CASTRTGGRYGYTF
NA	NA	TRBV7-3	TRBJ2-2	TGTGCCAGCAGCCGGGGGGCAGGTCTCACCGGGGAGCTGTTTTTT	CASSRGAGLTGELFF
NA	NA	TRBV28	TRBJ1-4	TGTGCCAGCAGTTTAGGAGCTGTTGGAGGTGAAAAACTGTTTTTT	CASSLGAVGGEKLFF
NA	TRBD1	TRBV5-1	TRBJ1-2	TGCGCCAGCAGCGACATACAGGGGGACTATGGCTACACCTTC	CASSDIQGDYGYTF
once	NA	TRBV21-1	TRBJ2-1	TGTGCCAGCAGCACCCCCCGGGACAGGAGAACCTACAATGAGCAGTTCTTC	CASSTPRDRRTYNEQFF
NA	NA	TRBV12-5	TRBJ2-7	TGTGCTAGTGGTTTCCGGGACAACCTACTCTTC	CASGFRDNLLF
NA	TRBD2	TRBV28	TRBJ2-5	TGTGCCAGCAGTGTGAGCGGGGTGAGGAGAGAGACCCAGTACTTC	CASSVSGVRRETQYF
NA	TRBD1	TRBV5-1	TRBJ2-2	TGCGCCAGCCTCCGGGACAGGGCGAACACCGGGGAGCTGTTTTTT	CASLRDRANTGELFF
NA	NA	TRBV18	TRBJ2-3	TGTGCCAGCTCACAGACATCTAGCACAGATACGCAGTATTTT	CASSQTSSTDTQYF
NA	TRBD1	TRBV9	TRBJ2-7	TGTGCCAGCAGCGTTGGGACAGGGTTGGGCTACGAGCAGTACTTC	CASSVGTGLGYEQYF
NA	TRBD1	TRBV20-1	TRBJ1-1	TGCAGTGCATCACAGGGGAAAGAAGCTTTCTTT	CSASQGKEAFF
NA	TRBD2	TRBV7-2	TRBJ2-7	TGTGCCAGCAGCTTCGGCGGGAGTAAGAACGAGCAGTACTTC	CASSFGGSKNEQYF
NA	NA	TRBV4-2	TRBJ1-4	TGTGCCAGCAGCCAAGGGCAGGGGAATGAAAAACTGTTTTTT	CASSQGQGNEKLFF
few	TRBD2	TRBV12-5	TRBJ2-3	TGTGCTAGTGGTTTGGTAGCGGGGGGCAGCACAGATACGCAGTATTTT	CASGLVAGGSTDTQYF
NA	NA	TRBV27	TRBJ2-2	TGTGCCAGCAGTTCACATACGAACACCGGGGAGCTGTTTTTT	CASSSHTNTGELFF
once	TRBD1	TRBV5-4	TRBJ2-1	TGTGCCAGCAGCTTGACAGGGGGCAATGAGCAGTTCTTC	CASSLTGGNEQFF
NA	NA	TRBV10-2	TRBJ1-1	TGCGCCAGCAGTAACATCGTTGCGCGACTTAGGGGCACTGAAGCTTTCTTT	CASSNIVARLRGTEAFF
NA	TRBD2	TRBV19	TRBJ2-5	TGTGCCAGTAGTATAGGGGGGGGGACGGAGACCCAGTACTTC	CASSIGGGTETQYF
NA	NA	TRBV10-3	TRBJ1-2	TGTGCCATCAGTGAGGGGCACACCTATGGCTACACCTTC	CAISEGHTYGYTF
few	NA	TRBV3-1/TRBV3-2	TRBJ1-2	TGTGCCAGCAGCCAACAGTCCAACTATGGCTACACCTTC	CASSQQSNYGYTF
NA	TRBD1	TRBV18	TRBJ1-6	TGTGCCAGCTCACCCAATATGGGACAGGGGAATAATTCACCCCTCCACTTT	CASSPNMGQGNNSPLHF
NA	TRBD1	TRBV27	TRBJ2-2	TGTGCCAGCAGTTTAGGACAGGGCCGAACCGGGGAGCTGTTTTTT	CASSLGQGRTGELFF
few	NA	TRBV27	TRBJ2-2	TGTGCCAGCAGCCAAACTAGGAACACCGGGGAGCTGTTTTTT	CASSQTRNTGELFF
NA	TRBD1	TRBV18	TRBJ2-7	TGTGCCAGCTCTCGCGGGACAGGGGATATCTACGAGCAGTACTTC	CASSRGTGDIYEQYF
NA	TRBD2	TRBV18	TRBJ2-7	TGTGCCAGCTCACCAATCCTAGCGGTTGACTACGAGCAGTACTTC	CASSPILAVDYEQYF
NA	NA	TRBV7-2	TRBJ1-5	TGTGCCAGCAGCTTACCGGGGGAATTTGGTCAGCCCCAGCATTTT	CASSLPGEFGQPQHF
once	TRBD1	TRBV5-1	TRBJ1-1	TGCGCCAGCAGCTTGGGCACAGGGGGGAACACTGAAGCTTTCTTT	CASSLGTGGNTEAFF
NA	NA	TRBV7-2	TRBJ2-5	TGTGCCAGCAGCTCCGGGAAGGGCCAAGAGACCCAGTACTTC	CASSSGKGQETQYF
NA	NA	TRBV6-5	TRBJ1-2	TGTGCCAGCAGTTCTCGACCGCCCAGGGGCTATGGCTACACCTTC	CASSSRPPRGYGYTF
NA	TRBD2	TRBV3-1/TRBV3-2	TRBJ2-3	TGTGCCAGCAGCCAAGGGACTAGCGGGGACACAGATACGCAGTATTTT	CASSQGTSGDTDTQYF
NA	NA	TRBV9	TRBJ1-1	TGTGCCAGCAGTGGACCAGGGTTTAACACTGAAGCTTTCTTT	CASSGPGFNTEAFF
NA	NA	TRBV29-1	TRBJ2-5	TGCAGCGTTCGACTTACAGAGACCCAGTACTTC	CSVRLTETQYF
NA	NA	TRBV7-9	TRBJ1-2	TGTGCCAGCAGCTTAATAACCGGGGTCGGCGGCTACACCTTC	CASSLITGVGGYTF